These 20 T cell receptor beta chains came from one sample sequenced in a study of T cell responses to AZD1222 COVID-19 vaccine. Sequencing was performed with immunoSEQ multiplex PCR; in TCRdb, only in-frame clones are kept and a portion is missing. Of 150,000 to 200,000 clones detected, around 92% appear once; the ten largest clones hold 1% to 1.4%. Here the sequenced sample was peripheral blood, taken 28 days after the second AZD1222 dose. The receptors stem from an adult who received the AZD1222 COVID-19 vaccine.

CDR3 sequence: CASSQPGTGSGYTF. Written as DNA, the CDR3 is TGTGCCAGCAGTCAACCGGGGACAGGGTCCGGCTACACCTTC. The chain joins TRBV27 to TRBJ1-2; 9 nucleotides agree with TRBD1. The CDR3 covers 14 residues. CDR1 is MNHEY and CDR2 is SMNVEV in the germline V gene (reference sequence). Trimming removed 5 bases from V and 8 bases from J; junction bases left unmatched: 9.

The chain uses TRBV6-5 and TRBJ2-2; D remains unclear. V was clipped by 6 bases and J by 4 bases, with 6 bases between them. The CDR3 runs to 12 residues. Germline-derived CDR1 and CDR2 are MNHEY and SVGAGI. The CDR3 nucleotides read TGTGCCAGCAGATTGTCCACCGGGGAGCTGTTTTTT. Its protein product is CASRLSTGELFF.

The CDR3 protein is CASSIRQGARTEAFF. For the CDR3, the DNA is TGTGCCAGTAGTATTCGACAGGGGGCGAGAACTGAAGCTTTCTTT. The V call is TRBV19, the J call TRBJ1-1; 10 nucleotides agree with TRBD1. In germline, CDR1 is LNHDA, CDR2 SQIVND (reference sequence). The CDR3 consists of 15 residues. Germline trimming cut 3 bases from V and 5 bases from J; bases unmatched to any gene: 6.

The rearrangement links TRBV6-5 to TRBJ1-5, with D tentatively TRBD1 (5 bases). Germline assignment: CDR1 MNHEY and CDR2 SVGAGI. The CDR3 loop spans 14 amino acids. The germline V and J ends were trimmed by 2 bases and 6 bases, with 11 bases remaining between them. CDR3 loop: CASSYGQGFQPQHF. In DNA form, the CDR3 reads TGTGCCAGCAGTTACGGCCAGGGATTTCAGCCCCAGCATTTT.

The V call is TRBV7-9, the J call TRBJ1-4, with D possibly being TRBD1 (6 bases). Between the trimmed V and J ends, which lost 2 bases and 2 bases, there was a span of 9 bases. Germline V lookup: CDR1 SEHNR, CDR2 FQNEAQ (reference sequence). The CDR3 runs 15 residues. In DNA form, the CDR3 reads TGTGCCAGCAGCTTAAGGAGGGGGACTAATGAAAAACTGTTTTTT. Translating gives CASSLRRGTNEKLFF.

This chain joins TRBV7-2 and TRBJ2-3; the D is unclear. V was shortened by 5 bases and J by 5 bases, with 5 bases between the two germline ends. The CDR3 runs 11 residues. Per germline, CDR1 SGHTA and CDR2 FQGNSA. CDR3 region: CASSVLDTQYF. The DNA of the CDR3 is TGTGCCAGCAGCGTCCTAGATACGCAGTATTTT.

The rearrangement links TRBV24-1 to TRBJ2-1; TRBD2 matches at 7 bases. CDR1 is KGHDR and CDR2 is SFDVKD in the germline V gene. V gave up 9 bases and J gave up 1 base; unmatched junction bases: 2. There are 13 residues in the CDR3. For the CDR3, the DNA is TGTGCCACCTCGGGAGGATCCTACAATGAGCAGTTCTTC. Its translation: CATSGGSYNEQFF.

As regards this clone: Other DNA sequences in this specimen translate into the identical CDR3. V is TRBV5-1 and J is TRBJ1-1; maybe TRBD1 (6 bases). Deletions cut 0 bases from V and 3 bases from J, with 6 bases between. Germline V gene lookup returns CDR1 SGHRS and CDR2 YFSETQ. CDR3 length equals 13 residues. The chain's CDR3 is CASSLGGHTEAFF. CDR3 bases: TGCGCCAGCAGCTTGGGGGGGCACACTGAAGCTTTCTTT.

This chain links TRBV19 with TRBJ1-4, with D unresolved. Germline V gene data show CDR1 as LNHDA and CDR2 as SQIVND (reference sequence). The CDR3 contains 14 residues. Trimming removed 4 bases at V and 0 bases at J, with 6 bases between. The CDR3, as DNA: TGTGCCAGTAGTAGTCAGTCAACTAATGAAAAACTGTTTTTT. Its translation: CASSSQSTNEKLFF.

The chain links TRBV27 to TRBJ2-5, with D possibly TRBD1 on 6 matching bases. Trimming took off 5 bases at V and 0 bases at J, with 19 bases between the two ends. Germline V gene sequence: CDR1 MNHEY, CDR2 SMNVEV (reference sequence). CDR3 size: 17 residues. CDR3 sequence (DNA): TGTGCCAGCAGTCCTTTTAGGACAGATATCAACCAAGAGACCCAGTACTTC. Protein product: CASSPFRTDINQETQYF.

The chain recombines TRBV14 with TRBJ2-7, with 8 bases that match TRBD1. CDR3 size: 15 residues. The V segment lost 1 base and the J segment 4 bases; nucleotides outside the gene matches: 6. Germline-derived CDR1 and CDR2 are SGHDN and FVKESK. CDR3 loop: CASSQASGTGYEQYF. CDR3 in DNA: TGTGCCAGCAGCCAAGCCTCCGGGACAGGATACGAGCAGTACTTC.

This sequence joins TRBV7-9 and TRBJ2-3; D remains ambiguous. The CDR3 covers 14 residues. CDR1 is SEHNR and CDR2 is FQNEAQ in the germline V gene (reference sequence). Between the trimmed V and J ends, which lost 1 base and 5 bases, there was a span of 10 bases. This chain's CDR3 is CASSLGVDGDTQYF. The CDR3 DNA sequence: TGTGCCAGCAGCTTAGGGGTTGACGGAGATACGCAGTATTTT. Drawing the rest from reference TRBV7-9 and TRBJ2-3, the complete variable domain is DTGVSQNPRHKITKRGQNVTFRCDPISEHNRLYWYRQTLGQGPEFLTYFQNEAQLEKSRLLSDRFSAERPKGSFSTLEIQRTEQGDSAMYLCASSLGVDGDTQYFGPGTRLTVL.

V and J are TRBV15 and TRBJ2-2; D remains ambiguous. Germline CDR1 LNHNV, CDR2 YYDKDF (reference sequence). V was trimmed by 3 bases and J by 1 base, leaving 12 bases between them. The CDR3 is 16 amino acids. This CDR3 reads CATSRGGRLNTGELFF. CDR3 nucleotide sequence: TGTGCCACCAGCAGGGGCGGCCGATTGAACACCGGGGAGCTGTTTTTT.

This rearrangement joins TRBV12-3 or TRBV12-4 to TRBJ1-2; D is unresolved. The CDR3 spans 13 residues. V lost 6 bases to trimming and J lost 4 bases, with 12 bases between them. In nucleotides, the CDR3 is TGTGCCAGCAGCTCGGACGGGATCTATGGCTACACCTTC. Amino acid sequence: CASSSDGIYGYTF.

The chain couples TRBV4-2 to TRBJ1-2; 7 bases agree with TRBD1. Per the germline V gene, CDR1 is LGHNA and CDR2 is YNFKEQ. The CDR3 has 14 residues. V lost 4 bases and J lost 2; bases outside the gene matches: 4. The CDR3, as DNA: TGTGCCAGCAGCCTGGGCAGGGGGAACTATGGCTACACCTTC. Translating it yields CASSLGRGNYGYTF.

The CDR3 loop is CASSQILQGEGYGYTF. CDR3 coding DNA: TGCGCCAGCAGCCAAATCTTGCAGGGGGAGGGCTATGGCTACACCTTC. The V call is TRBV4-1, the J call TRBJ1-2, with 7 bases identical to TRBD1. V shed 2 bases, J shed 4 bases, and the junction held 10 bases outside the gene matches. Germline V gene sequence: CDR1 MGHRA, CDR2 YSYEKL. There are 16 residues in the CDR3.

This chain joins TRBV5-1 and TRBJ1-3; D call uncertain. Trimming shortened V by 0 bases and J by 3 bases, and 10 bases separated the two germline ends. Germline assignment: CDR1 SGHRS and CDR2 YFSETQ. CDR3 length: 15 residues. The CDR3 DNA reads as TGCGCCAGCAGCTTGGCCTTAGAAGATGGAAACACCATATATTTT. Its protein is CASSLALEDGNTIYF.

The rearrangement links TRBV7-3 to TRBJ2-3, with D tentatively TRBD2 (6 bases). V was shortened by 4 bases and J by 4 bases, with 9 bases between the two germline ends. The CDR3 is made up of 13 amino acids. CDR1 and CDR2 (germline): SGHTA, FQGTGA. DNA of the CDR3: TGTGCCAGCAGCTCCACGGGAGCAGATACGCAGTATTTT. Residues: CASSSTGADTQYF.

This chain joins TRBV6-5 and TRBJ1-5; D remains unclear. This CDR3 has 15 amino acids. Deletions cut 3 bases from V and 3 bases from J, with 12 bases between. Germline V gives CDR1 MNHEY, CDR2 SVGAGI. CDR3 amino acids: CASSYSGLPNQPQHF. CDR3 DNA: TGTGCCAGCAGTTATTCCGGACTGCCCAATCAGCCCCAGCATTTT.

The chain carries TRBV3-1 (or the pseudogene TRBV3-2) and TRBJ1-2; D gene unclear. Looked up from germline, CDR1 is LGHDT and CDR2 is YNNKEL (reference sequence). There are 14 residues in the CDR3. V was clipped by 3 bases and J by 1 base, with 9 bases between them. CDR3 region: CASSQGAFNYGYTF. The CDR3 nucleotides read TGTGCCAGCAGCCAGGGTGCCTTTAACTATGGCTACACCTTC.